The entry below gives a single T cell receptor beta chain sequence along with its context. This clone has just a few counts. Which antigen it targets is not known. No clone much larger than this one lies a single base away; base qualities are absent. The CDR3 spans 13 residues, from the cysteine through the phenylalanine. The read is trimmed to its CDR3 DNA, 39 bases read in frame from base 1. The CDR1 and CDR2 encoded by the germline V gene (reference sequence) are LNHDA and SQIVND. V was cut back by 4 bases and J by 6 bases, leaving a gap of 12 bases between them. The immunoSEQ Assay, a bias-controlled multiplex PCR, was used to amplify TCRbeta CDR3 regions from genomic DNA. For the original study's pipeline: Nucleated cell counts per sample were estimated from amplification of reference gene primers within the assay. To quantify the absolute abundance of each unique TCRbeta CDR3 rearrangement, sequence reads were collapsed and filtered. For each sample, productive Simpson clonality was calculated as the square root of Simpson's diversity index over productive rearrangements. Here the immuneACCESS table is served through TCRdb, limited to in-frame sequences with V and J called. Missing clones are a known gap in these copies; in checked studies unresolved V genes cover under half, and the rest lacks a known reason. The DNA was the basis for D and trimming; V, J and clone size are from that table. The sample has some 270,000 clones on record, over 75% of them singletons. Approximately 8.6% of the sample is taken by the ten largest.

This entry comes from a study of blood T cell repertoires in COVID-19 (dated by TCRdb to 2020 to 2022). Study-level background: The collaborator samples originated in the United States, Italy and Spain and spanned the acute and convalescent phases of COVID-19. The prospective study material was composed of cDNA or gDNA derived from T cells, B-cell-depleted T cells, or PBMCs. Subjects who had been exposed to COVID-19, were actively infected with it, or had recovered from it provided the deeply sampled blood TCRbeta repertoires that made up the dataset. The repertoires were released in a freely available public database meant as a resource for research on the immune response to SARS-CoV-2. The samples were drawn from the first 160 participants of the ongoing ImmuneRACE study and from 950 to 1,500 subjects provided by 6 global collaborators. The sample metadata nearly always contained a de-identified subject ID, COVID-19 status, age in years and sex. Where HLA class I and class II types were available, the types were taken from metadata supplied by the sample provider, not from assay-based typing. What the work shows at the level of the full study, not this receptor alone: The quantity of clinical and demographic metadata differed by source and by participant and was supplied without curation.

In the prospective study, participants were about 18 to 100 years old, resided in about 25 geographic areas of the United States, and were enrolled through a virtual design. In the prospective study, participants were assigned to cohorts based on the clinical history participants reported in a screening survey and a study questionnaire. Mobile phlebotomists in the prospective study collected whole blood, serum and a nasopharyngeal or oropharyngeal swab from every participant. Prospective study participants could optionally give additional blood draws and questionnaires over a roughly two-month period. Before DNA extraction, prospective study blood samples were shipped either frozen or at room temperature.

The TCR comes from a woman in her forties or fifties with acute COVID-19. The sequencing sample was made of PBMCs or T cells enriched from blood (not recorded which). The rearrangement combines TRBV19 with TRBJ1-2; no D gene can be assigned with confidence. The CDR3 is CASSNPNENGYTF. The DNA reads TGTGCCAGTAGTAATCCTAATGAAAATGGCTACACCTTC.